The sequence of this TCR beta chain was determined in a study of blood T cell repertoires in COVID-19. Study overall: COVID-19 samples from acute and convalescent phases originated in the United States, Italy and Spain. Sources were T cells, B-cell-depleted T cells, or PBMCs; the material itself was cDNA or gDNA.

V was cut by 5 bases and J by 0 bases, with 11 bases left in between. The germline V gene encodes CDR1 MNHEY and CDR2 SMNVEV (reference sequence). The CDR3 totals 15 residues. In the authors' workflow: Nucleated cell counts were estimated from reference gene primer amplification. Sequencing was performed with immunoSEQ multiplex PCR; in TCRdb, only in-frame clones are kept and a portion is missing. V, J and clone size reflect that table, while D and trimming were determined from the DNA. The sample lists 120,000 to 150,000 clones, around 77% occurring once. The sample was peripheral blood. The V and J genes are TRBV27 and TRBJ1-5; D unclear. The clonotype comes from a man aged 45-60 years with active or convalescent COVID-19. CDR3 residues: CASSPFSSSNQPQHF. As DNA, the CDR3 is TGTGCCAGCAGTCCCTTCTCTTCTAGCAATCAGCCCCAGCATTTT.